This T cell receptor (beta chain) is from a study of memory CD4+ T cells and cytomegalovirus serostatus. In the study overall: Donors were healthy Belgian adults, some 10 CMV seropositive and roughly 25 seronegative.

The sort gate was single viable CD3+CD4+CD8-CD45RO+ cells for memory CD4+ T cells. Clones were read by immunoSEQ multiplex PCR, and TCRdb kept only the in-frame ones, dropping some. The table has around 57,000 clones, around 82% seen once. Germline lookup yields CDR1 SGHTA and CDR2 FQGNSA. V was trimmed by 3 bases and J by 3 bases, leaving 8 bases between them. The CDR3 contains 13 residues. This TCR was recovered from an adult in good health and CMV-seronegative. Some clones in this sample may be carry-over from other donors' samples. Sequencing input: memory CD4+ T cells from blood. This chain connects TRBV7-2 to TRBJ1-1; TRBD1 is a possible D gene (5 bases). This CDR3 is CASSFGGYTEAFF. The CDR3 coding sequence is TGTGCCAGCAGCTTTGGGGGGTACACTGAAGCTTTCTTT.